This TCR beta chain was sequenced in a study of graft-versus-host responses after intestinal transplantation. The overall study: Among the recipients, transplants were multivisceral, liver-intestinal, or isolated intestinal.

The repertoire was sequenced with immunoSEQ multiplex PCR; TCRdb's copy has only in-frame clones and lacks some. The sample contains about 38,000 clones, under 85% of which appear only once. This clone has a handful of counts. Its antigen is unidentified. Germline CDR1 and CDR2: LGHNA and YNFKEQ. This CDR3 contains 18 residues. Trimming removed 3 bases from V and 2 bases from J; junction bases left unmatched: 12. Study-level points and caveats: GvH clones were identified in recipient marrow, with some first appearing in ileum or blood. Early post-transplant HvG declines showed an association with peak circulating GvH clone levels.

This receptor was identified in a human patient who received an intestinal transplant, so some T cells may come from the graft donor. The chain has TRBV4-2 and TRBJ2-2; 7 nucleotides match TRBD2. The material was PBMCs, obtained 1070 days after transplant. CDR3 sequence (DNA): TGTGCCAGCAGCCAGGGGGGGTGGGGCGGCCCTAACACCGGGGAGCTGTTTTTT. It encodes CASSQGGWGGPNTGELFF.